The 22 T cell receptor beta chains listed next were all sequenced from one sample in a study of cytomegalovirus exposure and HLA in healthy donors. The PCR used 60 Vbeta and 13 Jbeta primers. Data came from immunoSEQ multiplex PCR; TCRdb stores just in-frame clones and leaves some out. The repertoire includes under 200,000 clones, over 75% of them detected once, and more than 13% sits in the top ten. The sequencing sample was made of PBMCs. The receptors were sampled from a man aged 45-65 years in good health and CMV-seropositive.

V is TRBV5-1 and J is TRBJ1-1, with TRBD1 matching 11 bases. CDR1 and CDR2 from the germline V gene are SGHRS and YFSETQ. There are 15 residues in the CDR3. Unmatched junction bases numbered 11, after V lost 3 bases and J lost 10 bases. Here the CDR3 DNA reads TGCGCCAGCAGCTGGGTCCCGGGACAGGGGGTTGTAGCTTTCTTT. This translates into CASSWVPGQGVVAFF. The full variable domain, with the rest looked up from reference TRBV5-1 and TRBJ1-1, is KAGVTQTPRYLIKTRGQQVTLSCSPISGHRSVSWYQQTPGQGLQFLFEYFSETQRNKGNFPGRFSGRQFSNSRSEMNVSTLELGDSALYLCASSWVPGQGVVAFFGQGTRLTVV.

In DNA, the CDR3 is TGTGCCAGCAGTACTCAGGACAGGGGTTACACTGAAGCTTTCTTT. It encodes CASSTQDRGYTEAFF. The chain links TRBV6-6 to TRBJ1-1; 9 bases align to TRBD1. The CDR3 loop spans 15 amino acids. V gave up 5 bases and J gave up 3 bases; unmatched junction bases: 7. Germline V gene lookup returns CDR1 MNHNY and CDR2 SVGAGI (reference sequence).

This sequence joins TRBV5-1 and TRBJ2-1; tentative D call: TRBD2 (6 bases). Germline loops: CDR1 SGHRS, CDR2 YFSETQ. This CDR3 region has 15 residues. The V and J ends lost 4 bases and 1 base respectively, with 12 bases between them. CDR3 in amino acids: CASSLDAGSYNEQFF. The CDR3 region has the DNA TGCGCCAGCAGCCTAGACGCGGGGTCCTACAATGAGCAGTTCTTC. The full variable domain, in which reference TRBV5-1 and TRBJ2-1 provide the parts outside the CDR3, is KAGVTQTPRYLIKTRGQQVTLSCSPISGHRSVSWYQQTPGQGLQFLFEYFSETQRNKGNFPGRFSGRQFSNSRSEMNVSTLELGDSALYLCASSLDAGSYNEQFFGPGTRLTVL.

The chain combines TRBV28 with TRBJ2-2, with 7 nucleotides matching TRBD1. Germline V gene sequence: CDR1 MDHEN, CDR2 SYDVKM. This CDR3 is 15 amino acids long. The junction had 7 bases not matched to a gene; V was cut back by 3 bases and J by 6 bases. The CDR3 loop reads CASSFRGKGPGELFF. The CDR3 DNA sequence: TGTGCCAGCAGTTTCAGGGGGAAGGGTCCCGGGGAGCTGTTTTTT.

The chain couples TRBV5-5 to TRBJ2-5; D ambiguous. This CDR3 is 14 amino acids long. Germline CDR1 reads SGHKS; CDR2 reads YYEKEE (reference sequence). The germline V and J ends were trimmed by 1 base and 0 bases, with 7 bases remaining between them. The CDR3 here is CASSLLPDQETQYF. The CDR3 nucleotides read TGTGCCAGCAGCTTGCTCCCCGACCAAGAGACCCAGTACTTC.

V and J are TRBV19 and TRBJ1-2; TRBD1 matches at 12 bases. The CDR3 has 17 residues. The germline CDR1 and CDR2 sequences are LNHDA and SQIVND (reference sequence). V was clipped by 6 bases and J by 8 bases; unmatched bases: 16. DNA for the CDR3: TGTGCCAGTAGCTCTACCGGGACAGGGGGCCGGCCCGGAGGCTACACCTTC. Translation gives CASSSTGTGGRPGGYTF.

The chain employs TRBV6-1 and TRBJ1-5; D is possibly TRBD1 (6 bases). This CDR3 is 13 amino acids long. From germline, CDR1 is MNHNS and CDR2 SASEGT. Trimming removed 11 bases from V and 0 bases from J, with 11 bases in between. CDR3 nucleotides: TGTGCCGGGGGGGCAGTTAGCAATCAGCCCCAGCATTTT. Protein: CAGGAVSNQPQHF.

V and J are TRBV7-3 and TRBJ1-6; no firm D call. Germline lookup yields CDR1 SGHTA and CDR2 FQGTGA. V lost 4 bases, J lost 14 bases, and 12 bases lay in between. The length of the CDR3 is 12 residues. As DNA, the CDR3 is TGTGCCAGCAGCTCAGGAGAGGGAGCCCTCCACTTT. Amino acids: CASSSGEGALHF.

The chain carries TRBV11-2 and TRBJ2-7; 10 bases are a match to TRBD1. The V gene end was trimmed by 5 bases and the J gene end by 4 bases; junction bases not matched to a gene: 8. The CDR3 length is 15 residues. CDR1 is SGHAT, CDR2 FQNNGV, per germline. The CDR3 nucleotides read TGTGCCAGCAGCAAATCGGGACAGGGGTTTTACGAGCAGTACGTC. It encodes CASSKSGQGFYEQYV.

This clone showed up just once. This chain links TRBV6-5 with TRBJ1-4; D is unclear. The length of the CDR3 is 14 residues. Germline CDR1 reads MNHEY; CDR2 reads SVGAGI. Trimming removed 6 bases from V and 0 bases from J, with 8 bases in between. The CDR3: CASSLFATNEKLFF. The CDR3, as DNA: TGTGCCAGCAGCCTATTCGCAACTAATGAAAAACTGTTTTTT.

This clone was seen a single time. This chain uses TRBV18 with TRBJ2-7, with 11 bases lining up with TRBD1. V shed 6 bases and J 0 bases; nucleotides not matched to a gene: 10. CDR3 length: 17 amino acids. The V gene's germline CDR1 is KGHSH and CDR2 LQKENI. CDR3 sequence: CASSRGQGAGNSYEQYV. DNA of the CDR3: TGTGCCAGCTCCCGTGGACAGGGGGCGGGGAACTCCTACGAGCAGTACGTC.

The genes are TRBV5-6 and TRBJ2-7; a possible D gene is TRBD1 (5 bases). The CDR3 is made up of 15 amino acids. The germline V gene encodes CDR1 SGHDT and CDR2 YYEEEE. The V gene lost 3 bases and the J gene lost 1 base, with 14 bases spanning the gap. The CDR3 loop reads CASSSKGSNSYEQYV. Written as DNA, the CDR3 is TGTGCCAGCAGCTCGAAGGGGTCGAATTCCTACGAGCAGTACGTC.

This chain joins TRBV19 and TRBJ2-2; 7 bases are shared with TRBD2. The trim removed 4 bases at V and 7 bases at J, leaving 3 bases unmatched. In germline, CDR1 is LNHDA, CDR2 SQIVND (reference sequence). The CDR3 has 13 residues. For the CDR3, the DNA is TGTGCCAGTAGTAGCGGGGGTGGCGGGGAGCTGTTTTTT. This codes for CASSSGGGGELFF.

The V and J genes are TRBV4-1 and TRBJ2-2; possible D gene TRBD1, 5 bases. V was trimmed by 0 bases and J by 2 bases, leaving 13 bases between them. The germline V gene has CDR1 MGHRA and CDR2 YSYEKL. This CDR3 spans 17 amino acids. The CDR3: CASSQDARQTNTGELFF. In DNA form, the CDR3 reads TGCGCCAGCAGCCAAGACGCTAGACAGACAAACACCGGGGAGCTGTTTTTT.

The V call is TRBV5-6, the J call TRBJ2-7; D is possibly TRBD1 (6 bases). Trimming pared 3 bases from V and 1 base from J, leaving 11 bases between. This CDR3 has 14 residues. Germline assignment: CDR1 SGHDT and CDR2 YYEEEE. The CDR3 bases are TGTGCCAGCAGCTCCCTAACAGGGTCCTACGAGCAGTACTTC. It is translated as CASSSLTGSYEQYF.

The V call is TRBV11-2, the J call TRBJ1-2; TRBD1 matches 7 bases. The CDR3 has 16 amino acids. Germline V lookup: CDR1 SGHAT, CDR2 FQNNGV. The V and J ends lost 5 bases and 6 bases, in that order; junction bases with no gene match: 15. DNA of the CDR3: TGTGCCAGCAGCCCCGGGACAGAACGGATAAAGGATGGCTACACCTTC. Amino acid sequence: CASSPGTERIKDGYTF.

The sample holds a few counts of this clone. The rearrangement uses TRBV6-1 and TRBJ1-1, with 7 bases identical to TRBD1. The CDR3 runs to 15 residues. In germline, CDR1 is MNHNS, CDR2 SASEGT. J was trimmed by 6 bases and V by 1 base; bases with no gene match: 8. Here the CDR3 DNA reads TGTGCCAGCAGTGAAGAACCAGGGGGAGTCGCTGAAGCTTTCTTT. Translated: CASSEEPGGVAEAFF.

The V call is TRBV4-1, the J call TRBJ2-7, with D perhaps matching TRBD2 (5 bases). V was cut by 3 bases and J by 2 bases, with 5 bases left in between. The germline V gene encodes CDR1 MGHRA and CDR2 YSYEKL. The CDR3 is 12 residues long. The CDR3 is CASSQGAYEQYF. CDR3 DNA: TGCGCCAGCAGCCAGGGAGCCTACGAGCAGTACTTC.

The chain links TRBV5-4 to TRBJ2-1, with 7 bases that match TRBD2. Germline assignment: CDR1 SGHNT and CDR2 YYREEE (reference sequence). V lost 1 base, J lost 4 bases, and 2 bases stayed unmatched. The CDR3 has 14 residues. The CDR3, as DNA: TGTGCCAGCAGCTTGAAGCGGGGATACAATGAGCAGTTCTTC. This sequence encodes CASSLKRGYNEQFF.

On this clone: The same CDR3 is also encoded by other DNA sequences in this sample. The chain carries TRBV9 and TRBJ2-5; D is possibly TRBD1 (6 bases). With 0 bases removed from V and 1 base from J, the gap between germline ends came to 7 bases. Germline V gene sequence: CDR1 SGDLS, CDR2 YYNGEE. CDR3 length: 14 residues. CDR3 loop: CASSVGTVQETQYF. As DNA, the CDR3 is TGTGCCAGCAGCGTAGGGACAGTCCAAGAGACCCAGTACTTC. Supplemented by reference TRBV9 and TRBJ2-5, the full variable domain reads DSGVTQTPKHLITATGQRVTLRCSPRSGDLSVYWYQQSLDQGLQFLIQYYNGEERAKGNILERFSAQQFPDLHSELNLSSLELGDSALYFCASSVGTVQETQYFGPGTRLLVL.

The gene calls are TRBV25-1 and TRBJ2-2; the D gene is possibly TRBD1 (5 bases). CDR3 size: 14 residues. V lost 10 bases to trimming and J lost 3 bases, with 15 bases between them. From germline, CDR1 is MGHDK and CDR2 SYGVNS. In nucleotides, the CDR3 is TGTGCCACCCGGGCAGGGCGTTACACCGGGGAGCTGTTTTTT. Translated: CATRAGRYTGELFF.

This chain uses TRBV6-1 with TRBJ1-6; 8 bases agree with TRBD1. V trimming: 0 bases; J trimming: 6 bases; junction bases outside the gene matches: 7. CDR1 and CDR2 (germline): MNHNS, SASEGT. The CDR3 is made up of 17 amino acids. CDR3 nucleotides: TGTGCCAGCAGTGAAGCGGCCAGGGGGCTCGGTAATTCACCCCTCCACTTT. Residues: CASSEAARGLGNSPLHF.